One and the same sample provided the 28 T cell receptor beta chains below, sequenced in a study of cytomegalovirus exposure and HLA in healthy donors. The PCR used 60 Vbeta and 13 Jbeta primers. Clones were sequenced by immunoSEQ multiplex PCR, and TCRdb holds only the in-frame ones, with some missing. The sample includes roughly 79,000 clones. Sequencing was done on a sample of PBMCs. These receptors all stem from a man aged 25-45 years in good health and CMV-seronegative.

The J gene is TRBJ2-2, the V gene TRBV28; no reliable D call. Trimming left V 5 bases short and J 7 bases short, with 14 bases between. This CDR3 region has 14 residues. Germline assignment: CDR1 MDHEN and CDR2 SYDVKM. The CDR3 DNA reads TGTGCCAGCAGTCCTATAATTGAGGTCGGGGAGCTGTTTTTT. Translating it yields CASSPIIEVGELFF.

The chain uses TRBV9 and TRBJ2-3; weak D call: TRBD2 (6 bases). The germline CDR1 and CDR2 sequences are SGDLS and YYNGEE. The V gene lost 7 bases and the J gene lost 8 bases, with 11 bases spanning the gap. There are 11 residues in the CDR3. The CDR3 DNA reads TGTGCCAGCGGCGCCGGGGGTACGCAGTATTTT. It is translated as CASGAGGTQYF.

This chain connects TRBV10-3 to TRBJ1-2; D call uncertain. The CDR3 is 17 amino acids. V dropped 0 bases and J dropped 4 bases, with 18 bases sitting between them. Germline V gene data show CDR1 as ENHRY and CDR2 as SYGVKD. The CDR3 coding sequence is TGTGCCATCAGTGAGTCGATGTTACCCCCGGGGAGCTATGGCTACACCTTC. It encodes CAISESMLPPGSYGYTF.

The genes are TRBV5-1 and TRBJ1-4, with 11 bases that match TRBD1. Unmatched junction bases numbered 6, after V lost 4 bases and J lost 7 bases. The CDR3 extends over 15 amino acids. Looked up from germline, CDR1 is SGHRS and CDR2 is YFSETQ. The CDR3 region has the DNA TGCGCCAGCAGCCCAGGGGACAGGGGGTTTGAAAAACTGTTTTTT. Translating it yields CASSPGDRGFEKLFF.

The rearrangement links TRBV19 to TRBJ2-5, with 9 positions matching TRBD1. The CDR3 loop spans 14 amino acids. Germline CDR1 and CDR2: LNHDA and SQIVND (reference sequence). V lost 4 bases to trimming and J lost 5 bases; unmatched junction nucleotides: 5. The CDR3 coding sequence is TGTGCCAGTAGTACACAGGGGGCTAGGGAGACCCAGTACTTC. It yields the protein CASSTQGARETQYF.

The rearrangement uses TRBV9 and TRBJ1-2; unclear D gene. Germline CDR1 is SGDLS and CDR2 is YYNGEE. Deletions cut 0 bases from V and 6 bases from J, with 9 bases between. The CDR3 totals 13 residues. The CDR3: CASSVGVGDGYTF. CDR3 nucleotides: TGTGCCAGCAGCGTAGGAGTAGGAGATGGCTACACCTTC.

The CDR3 region has the DNA TGTGCCAGTAGTATCGGACAGGTGGACAATGAGCAGTTCTTC. It is translated as CASSIGQVDNEQFF. The chain carries TRBV19 and TRBJ2-1, with 7 bases that match TRBD1. Losses at the gene ends were 3 bases for V and 5 bases for J; bases not matched to a gene: 4. The CDR3 loop spans 14 amino acids. Per germline, CDR1 LNHDA and CDR2 SQIVND (reference sequence). Full variable domain (outside the CDR3, taken from reference TRBV19 and TRBJ2-1): DGGITQSPKYLFRKEGQNVTLSCEQNLNHDAMYWYRQDPGQGLRLIYYSQIVNDFQKGDIAEGYSVSREKKESFPLTVTSAQKNPTAFYLCASSIGQVDNEQFFGPGTRLTVL.

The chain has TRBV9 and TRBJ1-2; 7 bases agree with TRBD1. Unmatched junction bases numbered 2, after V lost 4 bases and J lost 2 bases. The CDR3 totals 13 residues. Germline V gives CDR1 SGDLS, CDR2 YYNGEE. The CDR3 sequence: CASSPDRNYGYTF. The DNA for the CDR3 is TGTGCCAGCAGCCCGGACAGGAACTATGGCTACACCTTC. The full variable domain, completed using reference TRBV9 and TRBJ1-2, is DSGVTQTPKHLITATGQRVTLRCSPRSGDLSVYWYQQSLDQGLQFLIQYYNGEERAKGNILERFSAQQFPDLHSELNLSSLELGDSALYFCASSPDRNYGYTFGSGTRLTVV.

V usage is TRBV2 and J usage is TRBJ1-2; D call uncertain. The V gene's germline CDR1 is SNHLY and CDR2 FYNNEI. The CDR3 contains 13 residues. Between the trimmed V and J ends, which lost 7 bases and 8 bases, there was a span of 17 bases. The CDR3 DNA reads TGTGCCAGCAAGGTCACCCCCTCGGAGGGCTACACCTTC. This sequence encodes CASKVTPSEGYTF.

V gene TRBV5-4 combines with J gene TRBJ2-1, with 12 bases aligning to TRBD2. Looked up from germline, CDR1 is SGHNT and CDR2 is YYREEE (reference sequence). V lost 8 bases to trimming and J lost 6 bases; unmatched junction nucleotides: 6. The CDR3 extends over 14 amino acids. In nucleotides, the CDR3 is TGTGCCAGTAGGGGACTAGCGGGCCCCAATGAGCAGTTCTTC. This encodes CASRGLAGPNEQFF.

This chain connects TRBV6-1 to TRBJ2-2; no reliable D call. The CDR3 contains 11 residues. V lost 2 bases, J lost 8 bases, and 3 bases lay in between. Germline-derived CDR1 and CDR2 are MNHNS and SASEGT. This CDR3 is CASSETGELFF. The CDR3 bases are TGTGCCAGCAGTGAAACAGGGGAGCTGTTTTTT.

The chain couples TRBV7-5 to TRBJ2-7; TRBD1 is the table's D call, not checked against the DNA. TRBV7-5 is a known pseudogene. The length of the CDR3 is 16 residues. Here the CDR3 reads CARSLIRRGGVYEQYF. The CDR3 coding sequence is TGTGCCAGAAGCTTAATCCGGAGAGGGGGCGTTTACGAGCAGTACTTC.

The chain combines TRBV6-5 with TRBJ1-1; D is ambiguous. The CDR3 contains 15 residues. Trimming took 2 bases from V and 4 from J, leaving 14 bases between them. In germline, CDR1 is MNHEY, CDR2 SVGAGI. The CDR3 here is CASSYNREVSTEAFF. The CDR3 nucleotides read TGTGCCAGCAGTTACAACCGTGAGGTGAGCACTGAAGCTTTCTTT.

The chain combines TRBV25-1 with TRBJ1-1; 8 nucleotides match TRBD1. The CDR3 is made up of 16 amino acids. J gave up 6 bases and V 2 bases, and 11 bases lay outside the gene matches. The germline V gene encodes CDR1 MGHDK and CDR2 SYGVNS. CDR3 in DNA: TGTGCCAGCAGTGAAACACGGGACAGGCCGATTGCTGAAGCTTTCTTT. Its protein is CASSETRDRPIAEAFF.

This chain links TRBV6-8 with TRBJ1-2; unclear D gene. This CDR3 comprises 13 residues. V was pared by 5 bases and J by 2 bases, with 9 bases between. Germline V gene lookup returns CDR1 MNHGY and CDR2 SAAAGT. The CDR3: CASSPRGNYGYTF. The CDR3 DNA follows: TGTGCCAGCAGTCCTCGGGGAAACTATGGCTACACCTTC.

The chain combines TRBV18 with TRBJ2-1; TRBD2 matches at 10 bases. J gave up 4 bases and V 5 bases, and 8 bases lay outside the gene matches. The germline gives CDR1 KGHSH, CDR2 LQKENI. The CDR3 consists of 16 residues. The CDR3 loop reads CASSGKGTSDYNEQFF. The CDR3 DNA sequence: TGTGCCAGCTCAGGTAAAGGGACTAGCGATTACAATGAGCAGTTCTTC. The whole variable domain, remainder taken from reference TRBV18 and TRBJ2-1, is NAGVMQNPRHLVRRRGQEARLRCSPMKGHSHVYWYRQLPEEGLKFMVYLQKENIIDESGMPKERFSAEFPKEGPSILRIQQVVRGDSAAYFCASSGKGTSDYNEQFFGPGTRLTVL.

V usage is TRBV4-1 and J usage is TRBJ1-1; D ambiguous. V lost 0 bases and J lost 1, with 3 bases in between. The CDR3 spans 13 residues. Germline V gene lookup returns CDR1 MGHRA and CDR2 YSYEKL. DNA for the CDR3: TGCGCCAGCAGCCAAGACTGGAACACTGAAGCTTTCTTT. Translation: CASSQDWNTEAFF.

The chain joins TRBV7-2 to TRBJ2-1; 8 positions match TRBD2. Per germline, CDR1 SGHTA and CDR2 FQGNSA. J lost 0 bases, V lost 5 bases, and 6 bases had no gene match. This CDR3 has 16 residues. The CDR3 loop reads CASSLSGTSSYNEQFF. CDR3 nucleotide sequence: TGTGCCAGCAGCCTCTCCGGGACTAGCTCCTACAATGAGCAGTTCTTC.

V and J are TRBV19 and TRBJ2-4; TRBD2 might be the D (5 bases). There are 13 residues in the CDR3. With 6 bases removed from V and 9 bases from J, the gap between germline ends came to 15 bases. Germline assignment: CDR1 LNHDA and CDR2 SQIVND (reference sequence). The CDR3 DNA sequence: TGTGCCAGTAGCCCCGGGGTTGCGGGCATTCAGTACTTC. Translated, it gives CASSPGVAGIQYF.

CDR3 protein: CASTRTGVPTEQYF. CDR3 in DNA: TGTGCCAGCACCCGAACAGGGGTTCCAACCGAGCAGTACTTC. The V and J genes are TRBV2 and TRBJ2-7; TRBD1 matches at 7 bases. V was clipped by 7 bases and J by 6 bases; unmatched bases: 12. The CDR3 has 14 residues. CDR1 is SNHLY and CDR2 is FYNNEI in the germline V gene.

Here the CDR3 reads CASSLEWGVSYEQYF. The CDR3, as DNA: TGCGCCAGCAGCTTGGAATGGGGGGTCTCCTACGAGCAGTACTTC. This sequence joins TRBV5-1 and TRBJ2-5; perhaps TRBD2 as D (6 bases). The J call is doubtful: the DNA matches TRBJ2-7 better. This CDR3 has 15 residues. Per germline, CDR1 SGHRS and CDR2 YFSETQ.

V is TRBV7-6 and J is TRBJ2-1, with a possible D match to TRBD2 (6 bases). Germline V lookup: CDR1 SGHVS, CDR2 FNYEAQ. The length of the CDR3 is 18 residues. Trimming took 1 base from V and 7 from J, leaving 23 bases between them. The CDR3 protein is CASSLGGRRRAKGNEQFF. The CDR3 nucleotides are TGTGCCAGCAGCTTAGGGGGGAGGAGGAGGGCGAAGGGAAATGAGCAGTTCTTC.

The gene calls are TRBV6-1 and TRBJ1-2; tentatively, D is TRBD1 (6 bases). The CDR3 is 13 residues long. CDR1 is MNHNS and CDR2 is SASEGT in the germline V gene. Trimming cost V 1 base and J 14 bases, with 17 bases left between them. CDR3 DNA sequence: TGTGCCAGCAGTGAAGAGCCGGGACAAAGTTCTACCTTC. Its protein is CASSEEPGQSSTF.

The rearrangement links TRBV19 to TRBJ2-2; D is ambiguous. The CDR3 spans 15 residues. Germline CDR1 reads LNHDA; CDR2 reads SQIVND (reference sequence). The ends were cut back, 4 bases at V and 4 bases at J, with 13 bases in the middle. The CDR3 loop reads CASSKTRMGTGELFF. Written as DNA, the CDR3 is TGTGCCAGTAGTAAGACCAGGATGGGCACCGGGGAGCTGTTTTTT.

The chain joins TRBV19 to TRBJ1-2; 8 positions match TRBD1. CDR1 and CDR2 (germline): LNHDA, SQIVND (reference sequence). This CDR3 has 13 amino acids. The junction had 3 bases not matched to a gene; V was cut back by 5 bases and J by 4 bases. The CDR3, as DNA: TGTGCCAGTAGTTGGCAGGGGGCCTATGGCTACACCTTC. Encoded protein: CASSWQGAYGYTF.

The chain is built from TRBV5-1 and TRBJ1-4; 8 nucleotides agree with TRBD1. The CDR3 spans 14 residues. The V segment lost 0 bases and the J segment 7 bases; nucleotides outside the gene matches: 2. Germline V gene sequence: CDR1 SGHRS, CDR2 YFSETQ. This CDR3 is CASSLGQGSEKLFF. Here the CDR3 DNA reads TGCGCCAGCAGCTTGGGACAGGGGTCTGAAAAACTGTTTTTT.

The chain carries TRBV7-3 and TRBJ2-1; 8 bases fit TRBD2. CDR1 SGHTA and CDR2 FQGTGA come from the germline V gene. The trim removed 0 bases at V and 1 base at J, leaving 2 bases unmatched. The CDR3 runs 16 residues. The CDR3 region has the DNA TGTGCCAGCAGCTTAACCGGGACTAGATCCTACAATGAGCAGTTCTTC. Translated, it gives CASSLTGTRSYNEQFF.

In DNA, the CDR3 is TGTGCCAGCACTTGGGACAGGGGGCTCGCCACCGGGGAGCTGTTTTTT. Translation gives CASTWDRGLATGELFF. The rearrangement uses TRBV7-6 and TRBJ2-2; TRBD1 matches at 12 bases. The V gene end was trimmed by 7 bases and the J gene end by 4 bases; junction bases not matched to a gene: 7. The CDR3 runs 16 residues. The germline V gene has CDR1 SGHVS and CDR2 FNYEAQ.